The sequence of this TCR beta chain was determined in a study of blood T cell repertoires in COVID-19. Looking at the study overall: Spain, Italy and the United States supplied samples that represented acute and convalescent COVID-19. PBMCs, B-cell-depleted T cells, or T cells were the source of the cDNA or gDNA that made up the material.

Per the original data handling: Amplified reference gene primers provided the basis for estimating nucleated cell counts. Assay used: immunoSEQ multiplex PCR; TCRdb lists only in-frame clones, some missing. V and J calls and clone size are those listed in that table; D and trimming were worked out from the DNA. The profile covers 65,000 to 85,000 clones, with about 88% appearing a single time and 5.5% to 7.5% taken by the ten largest. Seattle participants joined during active infection and were tracked over time. There are 16 residues in the CDR3. Germline CDR1 reads SGDLS; CDR2 reads YYNGEE. Germline trimming cut 3 bases from V and 7 bases from J; bases unmatched to any gene: 10.

This TCR was recovered from an elderly man with COVID-19, enrolled during active disease. This chain links TRBV9 with TRBJ1-4, with 9 bases matching TRBD1. The sequenced sample was peripheral blood. CDR3 protein: CASSADTGGWIEKLFF. The CDR3, as DNA: TGTGCCAGCAGCGCCGACACAGGGGGCTGGATTGAAAAACTGTTTTTT.